The clone carrying this T cell receptor beta chain was picked up many times. The antigen is undetermined. Until they underwent thyroid surgery, no patient had received any treatment. TCRdb reprocessed the PCR reads using MiXCR. The sample records over 25,000 clones, 15% to 20% being singletons. This sample was taken from a study of metastatic and nonmetastatic thyroid tumors. Findings and caveats of the study: The reported finding was significantly higher TCR beta diversity in malignant thyroid tumors relative to benign nodules, in blood and tumor.

Looked up from germline, CDR1 is SEHNR and CDR2 is FQNEAQ (reference sequence). Trimming pared 5 bases from V and 7 bases from J, leaving 14 bases between. There are 14 residues in the CDR3. The sequenced material came from blood. The receptor was isolated from a female donor with papillary thyroid cancer or a benign thyroid nodule (not recorded which). Some clones in this sample may be carry-over from other donors' samples. The rearrangement uses TRBV7-9 and TRBJ2-2; either TRBD1 or TRBD2 may fit D (5 bases each). The CDR3 DNA sequence: TGTGCCAGCAGCCATTTCAGGGAGAACGGGGAGCTGTTTTTT. This gives the protein CASSHFRENGELFF.